This TCR beta chain was documented in a study of cytomegalovirus exposure and HLA in healthy donors. Overall study findings and caveats: Fewer N-insertions than the roughly 630-donor mean were reportedly shown by an Asian-associated ancestry cluster in a later analysis. Rare TCR sequences dominated, though some public TCRs recurred in many donors.

The germline CDR1 and CDR2 sequences are SGHTA and FQGNSA. V was shortened by 3 bases and J by 3 bases, with 12 bases between the two germline ends. The CDR3 contains 15 residues. Each of the donors was a healthy bone marrow donor. Turning to this clone: The antigen is not known.

Primers for the PCR totalled 60 Vbeta and 13 Jbeta. Repertoires were generated with immunoSEQ multiplex PCR, while TCRdb's copy carries only in-frame clones and drops some. The profile shows 200,000 to 250,000 clones, around 73% of them singletons. The V call is TRBV7-2, the J call TRBJ1-5, with D unclear. Sequencing input: PBMCs. This clonotype was obtained from a male donor in good health and CMV-seronegative. The chain's CDR3 is CASSFDTGLNQPQHF. The CDR3 nucleotides read TGTGCCAGCAGCTTCGACACCGGCCTCAATCAGCCCCAGCATTTT.